The 6 T cell receptor beta chains given below trace back to one sample, sequenced in a study of CD8 T cells in ankylosing spondylitis. Via MiXCR, TCRdb re-called the 5' RACE reads, giving one row per CDR3 protein. This sample has a few hundred thousand distinct CDR3 sequences, with roughly a quarter found just once. The sequenced sample consisted of blood, either unsorted or a sorted T cell fraction (not recorded which). Source of these receptors: a male donor with ankylosing spondylitis or in good health (not recorded which).

The chain joins TRBV20-1 to TRBJ2-7; the match to TRBD2 covers 12 bases. Trimming cost V 5 bases and J 0 bases; bases outside gene matches: 8. Germline-derived CDR1 and CDR2 are DFQATT and SNEGSKA (reference sequence). The CDR3 is 16 residues long. This CDR3 is CSAQGTSGSLSYEQYF. CDR3 bases: TGCAGTGCTCAAGGGACTAGCGGGTCCCTCTCCTACGAGCAGTACTTC.

V is TRBV12-3 or TRBV12-4 and J is TRBJ2-1; D is unclear. Trimming pared 4 bases from V and 10 bases from J, leaving 11 bases between. The length of the CDR3 is 12 residues. CDR3 nucleotides: TGTGCCAGCAGTTCTGGCGTAGGGGAGCAGTTCTTC. It specifies CASSSGVGEQFF.

This clonotype was counted ten times or more. V and J are TRBV11-2 and TRBJ2-3; 8 positions agree with TRBD2. Germline-derived CDR1 and CDR2 are SGHAT and FQNNGV. The CDR3 consists of 16 residues. Unmatched junction bases numbered 15, after V lost 4 bases and J lost 9 bases. In nucleotides, the CDR3 is TGTGCCAGCAGCTCCTCGGGGGGGAGCAAAAGAGAGACGCAGTATTTT. Residues: CASSSSGGSKRETQYF.

This clonotype was recorded at least ten times. The V call is TRBV20-1, the J call TRBJ2-3; 11 bases line up with TRBD2. This CDR3 is built from 16 residues. V gave up 4 bases and J gave up 1 base; unmatched junction bases: 7. Germline V gene lookup returns CDR1 DFQATT and CDR2 SNEGSKA (reference sequence). The CDR3 DNA reads TGCAGTGCTACGGGAGGGACTAGCGGCCGCACAGATACGCAGTATTTT. Protein product: CSATGGTSGRTDTQYF.

V usage is TRBV3-1 and J usage is TRBJ2-1; 7 nucleotides line up with TRBD2. The V gene end was trimmed by 0 bases and the J gene end by 7 bases; junction bases not matched to a gene: 15. Germline V gene lookup returns CDR1 LGHDT and CDR2 YNNKEL (reference sequence). The CDR3 loop spans 18 amino acids. CDR3 in DNA: TGTGCCAGCAGCCAAGATCCTCGGCGGCGGGGGTGGTTGAATGAGCAGTTCTTC. Translating it yields CASSQDPRRRGWLNEQFF.

The chain is built from TRBV28 and TRBJ2-1; a possible D gene is TRBD2 (7 bases). CDR3 length: 16 amino acids. V lost 7 bases, J lost 7 bases, and 23 bases lay in between. Germline CDR1 reads MDHEN; CDR2 reads SYDVKM. In nucleotides, the CDR3 is TGTGCCAGCACCGACCGACTGGGGGGGCGTGAAAATGAGCAGTTCTTC. This codes for CASTDRLGGRENEQFF.